The 5 T cell receptor beta chains below come from one sample, sequenced in a study of vaccination and CD4 T cells after COVID-19. The treatment was: roughly ten-day PBMC culture with coronavirus spike peptide pools or control peptides (ViraFEST assay). No cognate antigen is known for these TCRs. The Oncomine TCR Beta short-read assay was what sequenced the DNA obtained from cultured CD4+ T cells. TCRdb recomputed calls from the PCR reads with MiXCR, one row per CDR3 protein. The sample contains more than 9,500 distinct CDR3 sequences, less than 50% of which appear only once. The specimen sequenced was cultured CD4+ T cells from blood. Receptors originate from a human donor with COVID-19.

This clonotype was observed a handful of times. The chain recombines TRBV6-1 with TRBJ2-4, with TRBD1 identical over 7 bases. The CDR3 covers 20 residues. V shed 2 bases, J shed 0 bases, and the junction held 16 bases outside the gene matches. Germline V gene sequence: CDR1 MNHNS, CDR2 SASEGT. CDR3 loop: CASSETTWQGVDLAKNIQYF. The DNA for the CDR3 is TGTGCCAGCAGTGAAACAACTTGGCAGGGGGTTGATCTAGCCAAAAACATTCAGTACTTC.

This clonotype was counted only a few times. The chain recombines TRBV11-2 with TRBJ2-1; TRBD1 matches 10 bases. The J call may be in error: the DNA end matches TRBJ2-7 better. The V gene's germline CDR1 is SGHAT and CDR2 FQNNGV. This CDR3 region has 14 residues. The DNA for the CDR3 is TGTGCCAGCAGCCGGACAGGGGGCTCCTACGAGCAGTACTTC. Translation: CASSRTGGSYEQYF.

J is TRBJ1-1 and V is TRBV5-1; 10 bases fit TRBD1. The V segment lost 3 bases and the J segment 6 bases; nucleotides outside the gene matches: 8. The CDR3 extends over 15 amino acids. In germline, CDR1 is SGHRS, CDR2 YFSETQ. DNA for the CDR3: TGCGCCAGCAGCTCGATTTCCGGGACAGGGGCTGAAGCTTTCTTT. Its translation is CASSSISGTGAEAFF.

This clonotype was seen only a few times. The J gene is TRBJ2-7, the V gene TRBV19, with TRBD2 identical over 7 bases. This CDR3 is 15 amino acids long. Germline V CDR1 and CDR2: LNHDA, SQIVND (reference sequence). J gave up 3 bases and V 3 bases, and 8 bases lay outside the gene matches. The CDR3, as DNA: TGTGCCAGTAGTATCCGGGGGGTTCCCGACTACGAGCAGTACTTC. Amino acids: CASSIRGVPDYEQYF.

This clonotype showed up just a few times. The V call is TRBV20-1, the J call TRBJ2-1; D perhaps matches TRBD1 (5 bases). CDR1 is DFQATT and CDR2 is SNEGSKA in the germline V gene (reference sequence). Trimming cost V 4 bases and J 2 bases, with 12 bases left between them. CDR3 length equals 14 residues. CDR3 bases: TGCAGTGCTACTGGGGCACTGACCTACAATGAGCAGTTCTTC. It is translated as CSATGALTYNEQFF.